These 20 T cell receptor beta chains were sequenced from one sample in a study of Graves' ophthalmopathy and Graves' hyperthyroidism. RNA transcripts yielded amplified TCR beta CDR3 regions. Second-round multiplex PCR came after first-round RT-PCR with HTBI primers. TCRdb re-derived calls from the multiplex PCR reads in MiXCR, one entry per CDR3 protein. This table holds about 740,000 distinct CDR3 sequences, 40% found once. Specimen: peripheral blood. The source of these receptors is an adult man with Graves' ophthalmopathy.

The chain couples TRBV6-1 to TRBJ1-2, with D perhaps TRBD1 (6 bases). The V gene's germline CDR1 is MNHNS and CDR2 SASEGT. Trimming took off 8 bases at V and 1 base at J, with 14 bases between the two ends. There are 14 residues in the CDR3. DNA for the CDR3: TGTGCCAGCCTACCAGGACAGCTTAACTATGGCTACACCTTC. Amino acids: CASLPGQLNYGYTF.

A few counts support this clonotype. The genes are TRBV2 and TRBJ2-7, with D tentatively TRBD2 (5 bases). The germline CDR1 and CDR2 sequences are SNHLY and FYNNEI. CDR3 size: 13 residues. The ends were cut back, 5 bases at V and 4 bases at J, with 12 bases in the middle. CDR3 residues: CASSHGLEYEQYF. CDR3 sequence (DNA): TGTGCCAGCAGTCACGGACTCGAATACGAGCAGTACTTC.

The chain is built from TRBV5-1 and TRBJ2-7; 15 bases match TRBD2. This CDR3 has 16 amino acids. The trim removed 0 bases at V and 2 bases at J, leaving 0 bases unmatched. Looked up from germline, CDR1 is SGHRS and CDR2 is YFSETQ. The CDR3 nucleotides are TGCGCCAGCAGCTTGGGGACTAGCGGGAGGGCCTACGAGCAGTACTTC. Its translation: CASSLGTSGRAYEQYF.

V is TRBV10-1 and J is TRBJ2-3, with 9 bases lining up with TRBD1. The V gene's germline CDR1 is WNHNN and CDR2 SYGVQD (reference sequence). This CDR3 region has 14 residues. V shed 6 bases, J shed 2 bases, and the junction held 3 bases outside the gene matches. As DNA, the CDR3 is TGCGCCAGCAGGGGACAGGGACTCACAGATACGCAGTATTTT. Its protein product is CASRGQGLTDTQYF.

About this clonotype: The junction differs from germline at one of its ends, possibly a read error. V usage is TRBV5-1 and J usage is TRBJ2-5; unclear D gene. Germline V gene sequence: CDR1 SGHRS, CDR2 YFSETQ. CDR3 size: 13 residues. CDR3 DNA: TGCGCCAGCAGCTTAGGCTCCCAAGAGACCCAGGACTTC. It codes for CASSLGSQETQDF.

This clonotype was seen repeatedly, ten times or more. This chain uses TRBV10-3 with TRBJ1-6; 8 bases map to TRBD1. J gave up 7 bases and V 10 bases, and 9 bases lay outside the gene matches. Per germline, CDR1 ENHRY and CDR2 SYGVKD. This CDR3 has 14 amino acids. The CDR3 protein is CATGVGQENSPLHF. CDR3 coding DNA: TGTGCCACCGGGGTGGGACAGGAAAATTCACCCCTCCACTTT.

This rearrangement joins TRBV19 to TRBJ1-5; unclear D gene. Germline V gives CDR1 LNHDA, CDR2 SQIVND (reference sequence). CDR3 size: 15 residues. Trimming pared 2 bases from V and 6 bases from J, leaving 14 bases between. The CDR3 here is CASSIRGSFAQPQHF. The DNA of the CDR3 is TGTGCCAGTAGTATACGTGGGTCATTCGCTCAGCCCCAGCATTTT.

This clonotype was counted at least ten times. CDR3 sequence: CASSRGQGGEQYF. Written as DNA, the CDR3 is TGTGCCAGCAGCCGGGGACAGGGTGGCGAGCAGTACTTC. V usage is TRBV9 and J usage is TRBJ2-7; 9 bases line up with TRBD1. After removal of 4 bases from V and 6 bases from J, the junction contained 5 bases not matched to a gene. Germline V lookup: CDR1 SGDLS, CDR2 YYNGEE. The CDR3 is made up of 13 amino acids.

This clonotype was seen many times. This chain links TRBV19 with TRBJ1-2; maybe TRBD1 (5 bases). The CDR3 spans 13 residues. V lost 3 bases, J lost 6 bases, and 11 bases lay in between. Germline CDR1 reads LNHDA; CDR2 reads SQIVND (reference sequence). The CDR3, as DNA: TGTGCCAGTAGTATTAGCGGGGCGGATGGCTACACCTTC. Protein product: CASSISGADGYTF.

V usage is TRBV20-1 and J usage is TRBJ2-3; D tentatively reads TRBD1 or TRBD2 (5 bases each). The ends were cut back, 1 base at V and 1 base at J, with 9 bases in the middle. The CDR3 is 14 residues long. Looked up from germline, CDR1 is DFQATT and CDR2 is SNEGSKA (reference sequence). The CDR3 here is CSARVGDGTDTQYF. The CDR3 DNA follows: TGCAGTGCTAGAGTGGGGGACGGCACAGATACGCAGTATTTT.

The rearrangement links TRBV20-1 to TRBJ2-7, with 8 bases that match TRBD1. Unmatched junction bases numbered 6, after V lost 0 bases and J lost 2 bases. The CDR3 runs to 15 residues. Germline CDR1 and CDR2: DFQATT and SNEGSKA (reference sequence). The CDR3 sequence is CSARDGTGEPYEQYF. CDR3 bases: TGCAGTGCTAGAGATGGGACAGGAGAACCCTACGAGCAGTACTTC.

This clonotype was observed many times. The chain combines TRBV7-2 with TRBJ2-6, with TRBD1 identical over 8 bases. Germline CDR1 and CDR2: SGHTA and FQGNSA. Trimming took 11 bases from V and 1 from J; bases not matched to a gene: 22. This CDR3 contains 20 residues. CDR3 DNA: TGTGCCGTCCGGGGCCGCCTCGGACAGGGCAGGGATTCTGGGGCCAACGTCCTGACTTTC. Its protein product is CAVRGRLGQGRDSGANVLTF.

The chain is built from TRBV29-1 and TRBJ1-4, with D possibly being TRBD1 (5 bases). The CDR3 has 11 residues. CDR1 is SQVTM, CDR2 ANQGSEA, per germline. V was cut by 8 bases and J by 4 bases, with 8 bases left in between. CDR3 protein: CSTQGNEKLFF. The CDR3 DNA follows: TGCAGCACCCAGGGTAATGAAAAACTGTTTTTT. The complete variable domain, with remaining parts taken from reference TRBV29-1 and TRBJ1-4, reads SAVISQKPSRDICQRGTSLTIQCQVDSQVTMMFWYRQQPGQSLTLIATANQGSEATYESGFVIDKFPISRPNLTFSTLTVSNMSPEDSSIYLCSTQGNEKLFFGSGTQLSVL.

This clonotype was detected ten times or more. This chain links TRBV7-9 with TRBJ2-6; D uncertain. There are 16 residues in the CDR3. The ends were cut back, 8 bases at V and 0 bases at J, with 14 bases in the middle. CDR1 SEHNR and CDR2 FQNEAQ come from the germline V gene (reference sequence). The CDR3 DNA follows: TGTGCCAGCCATCCAGGAGACAACTCTGGGGCCAACGTCCTGACTTTC. Translating gives CASHPGDNSGANVLTF.

This clonotype was detected a few times. This chain joins TRBV4-2 and TRBJ2-2; D remains unclear. Germline V gene lookup returns CDR1 LGHNA and CDR2 YNFKEQ. The CDR3 is made up of 13 amino acids. The ends were cut back, 1 base at V and 9 bases at J, with 9 bases in the middle. The CDR3 is CASSQGEQRELFF. The CDR3 coding sequence is TGTGCCAGCAGCCAAGGCGAGCAGCGGGAGCTGTTTTTT.

This clonotype was counted at least ten times. The V and J genes are TRBV29-1 and TRBJ2-7; 9 nucleotides agree with TRBD1. Germline CDR1 SQVTM, CDR2 ANQGSEA. V dropped 6 bases and J dropped 7; count of bases not matched to a gene: 7. This CDR3 is 12 amino acids long. The CDR3 here is CSVVTGGSEQYF. The CDR3 DNA reads TGCAGCGTAGTAACAGGGGGCAGTGAGCAGTACTTC.

A remark on this clonotype: The CDR3 ends on some other residue instead of the conserved phenylalanine or tryptophan, so this is likely a read error. It is unclear where the CDR3 begins or ends on the DNA, so no DNA is shown, and the CDR3 is as TCRdb lists it. The chain carries TRBV15 and TRBJ2-6. The CDR3 is 8 amino acids in total, end residues counted. Looked up from germline, CDR1 is LNHNV and CDR2 is YYDKDF (reference sequence). This chain's CDR3 is CATSRDPS.

In its sample, this clonotype was seen many times. This chain joins TRBV7-2 and TRBJ1-6, with a possible D match to TRBD1 (6 bases). The CDR3 is 15 amino acids. Germline loops: CDR1 SGHTA, CDR2 FQGNSA. V shed 1 base and J shed 5 bases, with 9 bases lying between them. The CDR3 nucleotides are TGTGCCAGCAGCTTAGGACAGGCCAATAATTCACCCCTCCACTTT. Translated: CASSLGQANNSPLHF.

Ten or more counts support this clonotype. The rearrangement uses TRBV10-2 and TRBJ2-7; D might be TRBD2 (5 bases). V lost 7 bases and J lost 0, with 16 bases in between. The CDR3 spans 15 residues. The germline gives CDR1 WSHSY, CDR2 SAAADI. This CDR3 reads CASTAWRSNSYEQYF. The CDR3 DNA is TGCGCCAGCACCGCCTGGAGGAGCAACTCCTACGAGCAGTACTTC.

In the case of this clonotype: The conserved phenylalanine or tryptophan is not found at the CDR3 terminus, so this likely reflects a read error. The chain combines TRBV7-4 with TRBJ2-5; D may correspond to TRBD1 or TRBD2 (6 bases each). Trimming took 5 bases from V and 5 from J, leaving 15 bases between them. This CDR3 spans 14 amino acids. In germline, CDR1 is SGHVT, CDR2 SQSDAQ. The DNA for the CDR3 is TGTGCCAGCAGCACAAGTGGGGGGCGGGAGACCCAGTACTGC. It yields the protein CASSTSGGRETQYC.